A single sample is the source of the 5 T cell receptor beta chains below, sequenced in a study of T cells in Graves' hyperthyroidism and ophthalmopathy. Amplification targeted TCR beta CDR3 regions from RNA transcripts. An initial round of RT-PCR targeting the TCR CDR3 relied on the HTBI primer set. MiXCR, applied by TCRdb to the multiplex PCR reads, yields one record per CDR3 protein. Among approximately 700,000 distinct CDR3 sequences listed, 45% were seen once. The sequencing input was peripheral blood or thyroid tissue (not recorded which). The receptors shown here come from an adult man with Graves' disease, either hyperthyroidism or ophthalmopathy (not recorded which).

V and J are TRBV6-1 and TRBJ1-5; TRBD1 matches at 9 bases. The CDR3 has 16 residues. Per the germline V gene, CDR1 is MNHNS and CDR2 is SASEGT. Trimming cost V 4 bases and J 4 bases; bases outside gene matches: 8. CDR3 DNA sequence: TGTGCCAGCAGTGGTCCACAGGGGGCACGGAATCAGCCCCAGCATTTT. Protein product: CASSGPQGARNQPQHF.

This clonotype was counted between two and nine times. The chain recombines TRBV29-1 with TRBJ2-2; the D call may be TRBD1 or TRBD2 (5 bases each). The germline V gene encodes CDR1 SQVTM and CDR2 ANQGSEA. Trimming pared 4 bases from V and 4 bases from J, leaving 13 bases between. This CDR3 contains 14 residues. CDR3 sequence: CSVVGVRGTGELFF. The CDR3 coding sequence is TGCAGCGTTGTAGGGGTACGGGGCACCGGGGAGCTGTTTTTT.

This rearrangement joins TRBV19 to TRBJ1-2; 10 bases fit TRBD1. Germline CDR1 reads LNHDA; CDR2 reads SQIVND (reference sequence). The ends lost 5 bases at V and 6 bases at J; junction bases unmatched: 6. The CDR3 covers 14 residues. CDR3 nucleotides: TGTGCCAGTAGTTATGGACAGGGGGTTCATGGCTACACCTTC. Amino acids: CASSYGQGVHGYTF.

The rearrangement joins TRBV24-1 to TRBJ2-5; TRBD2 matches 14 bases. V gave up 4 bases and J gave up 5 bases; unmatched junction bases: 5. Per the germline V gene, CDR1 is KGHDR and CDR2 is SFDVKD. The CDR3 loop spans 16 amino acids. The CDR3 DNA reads TGTGCCACCAGTGACCCGGGACTAGCGGGGGTGGAGACCCAGTACTTC. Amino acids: CATSDPGLAGVETQYF.

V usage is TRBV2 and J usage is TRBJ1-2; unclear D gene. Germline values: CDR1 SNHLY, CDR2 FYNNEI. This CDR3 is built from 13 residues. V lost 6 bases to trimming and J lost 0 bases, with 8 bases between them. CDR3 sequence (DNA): TGTGCCAGCAGCAAAGCAACTAACTATGGCTACACCTTC. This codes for CASSKATNYGYTF.